A selection of T cell receptor beta chains follows, all from one sample in a study of human T cells and chemical hapten exposure. TCRdb redid the calling of the RACE reads with MiXCR, one entry per CDR3 protein. The sample has some 380,000 distinct CDR3 sequences, nearly 5% seen once. The sequencing used whole blood, collected in connection with sensitization to the hapten diphenylcyclopropenone (DPC). The receptors stem from a woman in her 50s with alopecia areata. Some clones in this sample may be carry-over from other donors' samples. Both conserved end residues are trimmed from each CDR3.

J gene: TRBJ2-6
V gene: TRBV21-1
CDR3 protein: ASSRGPSSGANVLT

J gene: TRBJ1-2
V gene: TRBV7-9
CDR3 protein: ASSGYLDTKAFGYT

J gene: TRBJ2-3
V gene: TRBV10-3
CDR3 protein: AIQPSSGGTDTQY

J gene: TRBJ2-1
V gene: TRBV24-1
CDR3 protein: ATRPPYNEQF

J gene: TRBJ2-5
V gene: TRBV29-1
CDR3 protein: SVYPGEGETQY

J gene: TRBJ2-1
V gene: TRBV18
CDR3 protein: ASSGTGASGEQF

J gene: TRBJ1-1
V gene: TRBV12-3/TRBV12-4
CDR3 protein: ASRPDSSYTEAF

J gene: TRBJ2-7
V gene: TRBV28
CDR3 protein: ASSPGGRPSYEQY

J gene: TRBJ1-2
V gene: TRBV20-1
CDR3 protein: SASRDPNNYGYT

J gene: TRBJ2-1
V gene: TRBV7-2
CDR3 protein: ASSLRELRDEQF

J gene: TRBJ2-6
V gene: TRBV12-3/TRBV12-4
CDR3 protein: ASSLVNSFSGANVLT

J gene: TRBJ1-5
V gene: TRBV5-6
CDR3 protein: ASSLWALGKNQPQH

J gene: TRBJ2-4
V gene: TRBV2
CDR3 protein: ASSARGTIAKNIQY

J gene: TRBJ2-7
V gene: TRBV15
CDR3 protein: ATSASNKGNPYEQY

J gene: TRBJ2-3
V gene: TRBV7-9
CDR3 protein: ASSAGSFTDTQY

J gene: TRBJ1-3
V gene: TRBV3-1
CDR3 protein: ASSQDFQGPFYTIY

J gene: TRBJ2-3
V gene: TRBV5-1
CDR3 protein: ASSQGTGGRTDTQY

J gene: TRBJ2-3
V gene: TRBV7-9
CDR3 protein: ASSLAAGVADTQY

J gene: TRBJ1-6
V gene: TRBV11-2
CDR3 protein: ASSLAGGGESPLH

J gene: TRBJ1-1
V gene: TRBV5-1
CDR3 protein: ASKLNTEAF

J gene: TRBJ1-5
V gene: TRBV27
CDR3 protein: ASSPWVGPGDQPQH

J gene: TRBJ2-5
V gene: TRBV29-1
CDR3 protein: SVIRGQETQY

J gene: TRBJ2-7
V gene: TRBV28
CDR3 protein: ASGEYEQY

J gene: TRBJ2-3
V gene: TRBV4-3
CDR3 protein: ASSQLTGGVGDTQY

J gene: TRBJ1-2
V gene: TRBV7-3
CDR3 protein: ASSLVAATNGYT